One sample yielded the 17 T cell receptor beta chains listed below, sequenced in a study of T cells expressing NK-cell markers. TCRdb reanalyzed the 5' RACE reads and collapses them to one entry per CDR3 protein, without DNA. Its table records roughly 390,000 distinct CDR3 sequences. The sequenced material came from blood T cells: a sorted CD56 or NKG2C T cell subset, CD4+ or CD8+ T cells, or bulk PBMC T cells (not recorded which). These receptors originate from a woman aged 50 to 60 in good health.

The rearrangement joins TRBV6-1 to TRBJ2-7; TCRdb's D gene call, TRBD2, goes unchecked for lack of DNA. This CDR3 has 15 residues. CDR1 and CDR2 (germline): MNHNS, SASEGT. CDR3 residues: CASSSRTGASYEQYF.

The gene calls are TRBV7-6 and TRBJ2-1; there is no DNA to check the TCRdb D call of TRBD2. Germline CDR1 is SGHVS and CDR2 is FNYEAQ. CDR3 length: 15 residues. CDR3: CASSLGGKPYNEQFF.

This chain connects TRBV28 to TRBJ2-3; TCRdb's D gene call, TRBD1, goes unchecked for lack of DNA. The CDR3 extends over 16 amino acids. CDR1 and CDR2 (germline): MDHEN, SYDVKM. The CDR3 is CASSLQGPGGTDTQYF.

V and J are TRBV5-1 and TRBJ1-1; the TCRdb D gene call, TRBD1, has no DNA to confirm it. The CDR3 sequence is 16 residues long. The germline V gene encodes CDR1 SGHRS and CDR2 YFSETQ. CDR3 amino acids: CASSLGRGAQNTEAFF.

This sequence joins TRBV30 and TRBJ2-7; the TRBD1 assignment by TCRdb is unverifiable without DNA. Germline values: CDR1 GTSNPN, CDR2 SVGIG (reference sequence). The CDR3 runs 16 residues. CDR3 protein: CAWSVPYSSDFYEQYF.

This chain uses TRBV7-9 with TRBJ2-1; with no DNA, the TCRdb D assignment of TRBD2 cannot be verified. CDR1 is SEHNR and CDR2 is FQNEAQ in the germline V gene (reference sequence). The CDR3 loop spans 16 amino acids. The CDR3 protein is CASSLVLGGSYNEQFF.

The rearrangement links TRBV4-1 to TRBJ2-1. The CDR3 totals 12 residues. The germline V gene encodes CDR1 MGHRA and CDR2 YSYEKL. CDR3 residues: CASSQVSFAQFF.

The V and J genes are TRBV5-1 and TRBJ1-2; the D call from TCRdb, TRBD1, cannot be confirmed without DNA. The CDR3 loop spans 14 amino acids. Germline V gives CDR1 SGHRS, CDR2 YFSETQ. The CDR3 here is CASSAPRQGYGYTF.

The chain recombines TRBV5-1 with TRBJ1-1; TCRdb's D gene call, TRBD1, goes unchecked for lack of DNA. The CDR3 consists of 16 residues. Germline CDR1 reads SGHRS; CDR2 reads YFSETQ. CDR3 sequence: CASSPGVAGGGTEAFF. The variable domain in full, completed from reference TRBV5-1 and TRBJ1-1, reads KAGVTQTPRYLIKTRGQQVTLSCSPISGHRSVSWYQQTPGQGLQFLFEYFSETQRNKGNFPGRFSGRQFSNSRSEMNVSTLELGDSALYLCASSPGVAGGGTEAFFGQGTRLTVV.

The V call is TRBV12-3 or TRBV12-4, the J call TRBJ2-6; lacking DNA, the TRBD1 call made by TCRdb goes unchecked. The CDR3 consists of 12 residues. The CDR3 protein is CASSESVPVLTF.

The chain is built from TRBV6-5 and TRBJ2-5; as DNA is missing, the TRBD1 call by TCRdb cannot be tested. Germline CDR1 is MNHEY and CDR2 is SVGAGI. The CDR3 consists of 16 residues. CDR3 sequence: CASTPFGGPKGETQYF.

The chain uses TRBV12-3 or TRBV12-4 and TRBJ2-7; TCRdb's D gene call, TRBD2, goes unchecked for lack of DNA. CDR3 length equals 15 residues. CDR3 amino acids: CASSPRVAGNYEQYF.

This sequence joins TRBV27 and TRBJ2-2; TCRdb gives TRBD2 as the D gene, but with no DNA this cannot be confirmed. Germline lookup yields CDR1 MNHEY and CDR2 SMNVEV (reference sequence). This CDR3 contains 15 residues. This CDR3 reads CASGRSGSGTGELFF.

V is TRBV12-3 or TRBV12-4 and J is TRBJ1-2. There are 13 residues in the CDR3. The chain's CDR3 is CASSDGHHYGYTF.

This sequence joins TRBV9 and TRBJ2-2. From germline, CDR1 is SGDLS and CDR2 YYNGEE. The CDR3 spans 13 residues. This chain's CDR3 is CASSVSSTGELFF. The variable domain in full, with the rest retrieved from reference TRBV9 and TRBJ2-2, is DSGVTQTPKHLITATGQRVTLRCSPRSGDLSVYWYQQSLDQGLQFLIQYYNGEERAKGNILERFSAQQFPDLHSELNLSSLELGDSALYFCASSVSSTGELFFGEGSRLTVL.

The chain carries TRBV6-5 and TRBJ1-1; TCRdb proposes TRBD1, but this gene call is untestable without DNA. The germline V gene has CDR1 MNHEY and CDR2 SVGAGI. This CDR3 is built from 14 residues. CDR3 residues: CASSRDNVNTEAFF.

V usage is TRBV24-1 and J usage is TRBJ2-6; TCRdb names TRBD1, which stays unverified in the absence of DNA. This CDR3 is built from 18 residues. Per the germline V gene, CDR1 is KGHDR and CDR2 is SFDVKD. The CDR3: CATSDLRTGDTGANVLTF.